The 18 T cell receptor beta chains in this list originate from one sample, sequenced in a study of follicular helper T cells after annual influenza vaccination (dated by TCRdb to 2015 to 2018). Interpreted using the paper, the time point label stands for: 2014-2015 season, 7 days after vaccination. The library was generated by the immunoSEQ multiplex PCR assay. Entries here come from immuneACCESS through TCRdb and include only in-frame sequences with V and J called. Some clones fail to appear in such tables; in the studies checked, an unresolved V gene covers under half of the shortfall, and the cause of the remainder is unknown. The sample includes 9,500 to 11,000 clones, with under 85% observed a single time. The ten top clones hold 0.77% of the sample. Material: CXCR5- memory CD4+ T cells sorted from blood, obtained 7 days after influenza vaccination. What this sample's cell subset or site label stands for: CXCR5- memory CD4 T cells. These receptors all come from an adult who received the influenza vaccine.

The V call is TRBV7-9, the J call TRBJ2-5; weak D call: TRBD1 (6 bases). V was clipped by 6 bases and J by 4 bases, with 12 bases between them. In germline, CDR1 is SEHNR, CDR2 FQNEAQ (reference sequence). This CDR3 region has 13 residues. The CDR3 DNA reads TGTGCCAGCAGAAGGGACATCGTAGAGACCCAGTACTTC. Its translation is CASRRDIVETQYF. Full variable domain (missing parts from reference TRBV7-9 and TRBJ2-5): DTGVSQNPRHKITKRGQNVTFRCDPISEHNRLYWYRQTLGQGPEFLTYFQNEAQLEKSRLLSDRFSAERPKGSFSTLEIQRTEQGDSAMYLCASRRDIVETQYFGPGTRLLVL.

As concerns this clone: An end of the junction does not agree with germline; a read error may underlie this. The V and J genes are TRBV2 and TRBJ2-7, with D unclear. Germline V gives CDR1 SNHLY, CDR2 FYNNEI. The CDR3 is 11 amino acids. CDR3 sequence reads: CASSETTQRTW. In DNA, the CDR3 is TGTGCCAGCAGTGAAACGACCCAGCGTACTTGG.

This rearrangement joins TRBV7-8 to TRBJ1-5, with a possible D match to TRBD1 (5 bases). Per the germline V gene, CDR1 is SGHVS and CDR2 is FQNEAQ. V lost 4 bases, J lost 6 bases, and 13 bases lay in between. This CDR3 is built from 14 residues. CDR3 bases: TGTGCCAGCAGCTCCCTACCGCAGGGTCAGCCCCAGCATTTT. It is translated as CASSSLPQGQPQHF.

The rearrangement uses TRBV28 and TRBJ1-1; 11 bases agree with TRBD1. With V trimmed by 4 bases and J by 3 bases, 4 bases remained unmatched. This CDR3 has 15 residues. From germline, CDR1 is MDHEN and CDR2 SYDVKM. Here the CDR3 reads CASSSPGQGDTEAFF. CDR3 bases: TGTGCCAGCAGTTCCCCGGGACAGGGGGACACTGAAGCTTTCTTT. The whole variable domain, remainder taken from reference TRBV28 and TRBJ1-1, is DVKVTQSSRYLVKRTGEKVFLECVQDMDHENMFWYRQDPGLGLRLIYFSYDVKMKEKGDIPEGYSVSREKKERFSLILESASTNQTSMYLCASSSPGQGDTEAFFGQGTRLTVV.

V and J are TRBV2 and TRBJ2-2; D might be TRBD2 (6 bases). V was clipped by 6 bases and J by 5 bases, with 13 bases between them. This CDR3 comprises 14 residues. Germline assignment: CDR1 SNHLY and CDR2 FYNNEI. The CDR3 DNA is TGTGCCAGCAGGGGGACTGCCTCGACCGGGGAGCTGTTTTTT. Translating it yields CASRGTASTGELFF.

The chain employs TRBV7-8 and TRBJ2-1, with TRBD2 matching 12 bases. Trimming took 0 bases from V and 10 from J; bases not matched to a gene: 1. In germline, CDR1 is SGHVS, CDR2 FQNEAQ. The CDR3 extends over 14 amino acids. The CDR3 DNA reads as TGTGCCAGCAGCTTAGCTCTAGCGGGAGGGGAGCAGTTCTTC. Its translation is CASSLALAGGEQFF.

This clone was detected only once. The gene calls are TRBV7-7 and TRBJ2-5; a possible D gene is TRBD1 (6 bases). V was trimmed by 5 bases and J by 4 bases, leaving 11 bases between them. The CDR3 has 13 residues. CDR1 and CDR2 (germline): SSHAT, FNYEAQ (reference sequence). CDR3 loop: CASSPTGLETQYF. DNA of the CDR3: TGTGCCAGCAGCCCGACAGGCCTAGAGACCCAGTACTTC.

This chain connects TRBV5-4 to TRBJ2-1, with TRBD1 identical over 10 bases. The germline CDR1 and CDR2 sequences are SGHNT and YYREEE (reference sequence). J gave up 9 bases and V 3 bases, and 9 bases lay outside the gene matches. The CDR3 runs 15 residues. Here the CDR3 reads CASSSWTGGESEQFF. DNA of the CDR3: TGTGCCAGCAGCTCCTGGACAGGGGGGGAGAGTGAGCAGTTCTTC.

V is TRBV7-9 and J is TRBJ1-3; D not certain. The CDR3 extends over 12 amino acids. Germline loops: CDR1 SEHNR, CDR2 FQNEAQ (reference sequence). The ends were cut back, 8 bases at V and 2 bases at J, with 7 bases in the middle. CDR3 in amino acids: CASGRTGNTIYF. CDR3 in DNA: TGTGCCAGCGGCCGGACTGGAAACACCATATATTTT.

The CDR3 loop reads CASCSCCVQSRANVLTF. DNA of the CDR3: TGTGCCAGCTGTTCTTGTTGCGTACAAAGTCGGGCCAACGTCCTGACTTTC. The chain uses TRBV5-7 and TRBJ2-6; D is ambiguous. TRBV5-7 falls under the ORF class, with uncertain function. The CDR3 spans 17 residues. V lost 7 bases and J 5 bases, leaving 22 bases between the germline ends.

The chain links TRBV7-2 to TRBJ2-1; a weak D match, TRBD1 (6 bases). The CDR3 is 12 amino acids. Germline V gene lookup returns CDR1 SGHTA and CDR2 FQGNSA. Trimming removed 2 bases at V and 8 bases at J, with 7 bases between. CDR3 in DNA: TGTGCCAGCAGCTTACAGGGGTATGAGCAGTTCTTC. This encodes CASSLQGYEQFF.

The CDR3 reads CASSPSRTGNYGYTF. In nucleotides, the CDR3 is TGTGCCAGCAGCCCTTCACGGACAGGGAACTATGGCTACACCTTC. The chain recombines TRBV11-2 with TRBJ1-2; TRBD1 matches at 8 bases. Germline V CDR1 and CDR2: SGHAT, FQNNGV. CDR3 length: 15 amino acids. V lost 5 bases to trimming and J lost 2 bases; unmatched junction nucleotides: 7.

This clone was seen more than once but under ten times. V gene TRBV4-3 combines with J gene TRBJ1-6; 7 bases match TRBD1. CDR3 length: 14 amino acids. Trimming removed 3 bases from V and 10 bases from J; junction bases left unmatched: 6. Per germline, CDR1 LGHNA and CDR2 YSLEER. CDR3 region: CASSQTGLGSPLHF. For the CDR3, the DNA is TGCGCCAGCAGCCAGACAGGGCTTGGATCACCCCTCCACTTT.

The chain joins TRBV19 to TRBJ2-2, with a weak D call TRBD1 (6 bases). V lost 2 bases and J 4 bases, leaving 14 bases between the germline ends. CDR1 is LNHDA, CDR2 SQIVND, per germline (reference sequence). The CDR3 consists of 16 residues. The CDR3 nucleotides read TGTGCCAGTAGTATATGGCCAGGGGCGATCACCGGGGAGCTGTTTTTT. This encodes CASSIWPGAITGELFF. Full variable domain (outside the CDR3, taken from reference TRBV19 and TRBJ2-2): DGGITQSPKYLFRKEGQNVTLSCEQNLNHDAMYWYRQDPGQGLRLIYYSQIVNDFQKGDIAEGYSVSREKKESFPLTVTSAQKNPTAFYLCASSIWPGAITGELFFGEGSRLTVL.

This clone was seen a handful of times. V gene TRBV6-5 combines with J gene TRBJ1-1, with no clear D. CDR1 MNHEY and CDR2 SVGAGI come from the germline V gene. The CDR3 runs 13 residues. Trimming left V 7 bases short and J 9 bases short, with 18 bases between. The CDR3 here is CASTIMPNGKAFF. CDR3 sequence (DNA): TGTGCCAGCACGATTATGCCTAATGGGAAAGCTTTCTTT.

V gene TRBV5-4 combines with J gene TRBJ1-6; a weak D match, TRBD1 (5 bases). V was shortened by 0 bases and J by 6 bases, with 10 bases between the two germline ends. The germline gives CDR1 SGHNT, CDR2 YYREEE (reference sequence). The CDR3 loop spans 15 amino acids. DNA for the CDR3: TGTGCCAGCAGCTTGGGCGGGGGTTCTAATTCACCCCTCCACTTT. It translates to CASSLGGGSNSPLHF.

The J gene is TRBJ2-2, the V gene TRBV29-1; no definite D call. The CDR3 has 12 amino acids. V was shortened by 3 bases and J by 4 bases, with 6 bases between the two germline ends. The germline gives CDR1 SQVTM, CDR2 ANQGSEA. The CDR3 DNA is TGCAGCGTTGATAAATCCACCGGGGAGCTGTTTTTT. Protein: CSVDKSTGELFF.

This clone appeared a few times. V and J are TRBV5-1 and TRBJ1-2; TRBD1 is a possible D gene (6 bases). The germline V and J ends were trimmed by 0 bases and 8 bases, with 17 bases remaining between them. CDR3 length: 15 amino acids. The germline V gene encodes CDR1 SGHRS and CDR2 YFSETQ. CDR3 sequence reads: CASSLAQEGGLGYTF. The CDR3 DNA reads TGCGCCAGCAGCTTGGCCCAGGAAGGGGGGCTCGGCTACACCTTC.